This TCR beta chain was identified during a study of T cell repertoires in cytomegalovirus infection. In its sample, this clonotype was seen many times. Its antigen remains unknown. MiXCR, run by TCRdb on the reads, gives a single entry per CDR3 protein. The table has about 100,000 distinct CDR3 sequences, around 45% seen once. V shed 4 bases and J 4 bases; nucleotides not matched to a gene: 9. The CDR3 length is 15 residues. Germline CDR1 is LNHDA and CDR2 is SQIVND (reference sequence). The V call is TRBV19, the J call TRBJ1-1; TRBD1 aligns across 7 bases. This specimen consisted of CD8+ T cells from cultured PBMCs, obtained from culture after CMV antigen stimulation. The receptor comes from a human donor in good health (CMV status not recorded). Some clones in this sample may be carry-over from other donors' samples. The CDR3 bases are TGTGCCAGTAGTACCCGGGACAGTAGAGGCACTGAAGCTTTCTTT. It specifies CASSTRDSRGTEAFF.